The present T cell receptor beta chain was sequenced within a study of metastatic and nonmetastatic thyroid tumors. About the research overall: Repertoire comparisons spanned blood and tumor or nodule tissue from malignant and benign thyroid patients.

Germline-derived CDR1 and CDR2 are SGHRS and YFSETQ. Germline trimming cut 3 bases from V and 6 bases from J; bases unmatched to any gene: 9. The CDR3 is 15 residues long. TCRdb re-processed the PCR reads through MiXCR. Of 30,000 to 35,000 clones in the sample, around 20% were seen once. All patients reached thyroid surgery having received no treatment beforehand. The receptor was derived from a female donor with papillary thyroid cancer or a benign thyroid nodule (not recorded which). Some clones in this sample may be carry-over from other donors' samples. The sequenced material came from blood. V gene TRBV5-1 combines with J gene TRBJ1-2, with TRBD1 identical over 9 bases. CDR3 loop: CASSSGTGFKNGYTF. The CDR3, as DNA: TGCGCCAGCAGCTCGGGGACAGGGTTTAAAAATGGCTACACCTTC.